The 27 T cell receptor beta chains presented below share a single source sample, sequenced in a study of T cells after yellow fever vaccination. In TCRdb, the 5' RACE reads were re-called with MiXCR into one record per CDR3 protein. Among more than 65,000 distinct CDR3 sequences, roughly 15% were seen once, and the ten largest hold about 26%. The specimen comprised CD8+ T cells not binding an NS4B(214-222) dextramer, sorted from PBMCs, sampled about 20 days after the first yellow fever vaccination. The receptor set was obtained from a man between 18 and 29 years old who received the YFV17D yellow fever vaccine.

The chain uses TRBV18 and TRBJ1-5, with D unresolved. Germline CDR1 reads KGHSH; CDR2 reads LQKENI. CDR3 size: 11 residues. V was clipped by 11 bases and J by 7 bases, with 12 bases between them. CDR3 sequence (DNA): TGTGCCTCTGGCACGGGCCAGCCCCAGCATTTT. Translation gives CASGTGQPQHF.

This clonotype has a handful of counts. The V and J genes are TRBV19 and TRBJ2-2, with D perhaps given as TRBD1 or TRBD2 (5 bases each). The CDR3 loop spans 16 amino acids. With 1 base removed from V and 3 bases from J, the gap between germline ends came to 12 bases. Germline values: CDR1 LNHDA, CDR2 SQIVND (reference sequence). CDR3 nucleotides: TGTGCCAGTAGTATAGCGCAGGGAGTTCACACCGGGGAGCTGTTTTTT. Translation gives CASSIAQGVHTGELFF.

This clonotype has only a few counts. The genes are TRBV7-2 and TRBJ1-5; possibly TRBD1 for D (5 bases). Looked up from germline, CDR1 is SGHTA and CDR2 is FQGNSA. The CDR3 runs 15 residues. V lost 2 bases, J lost 3 bases, and 11 bases lay in between. The CDR3 region is CASSLYGGSNQPQHF. Here the CDR3 DNA reads TGTGCCAGCAGCTTATACGGGGGATCCAATCAGCCCCAGCATTTT.

This clonotype was found a few times. The chain employs TRBV20-1 and TRBJ1-2, with D hard to call. This CDR3 comprises 18 residues. V lost 2 bases to trimming and J lost 4 bases, with 26 bases between them. Germline V lookup: CDR1 DFQATT, CDR2 SNEGSKA (reference sequence). The CDR3 DNA reads TGCAGTGCTAGAAGCGGTCGAGCGGGGAAAACTCATCTCTATGGCTACACCTTC. The encoded protein is CSARSGRAGKTHLYGYTF.

This clonotype has ten or more counts. The CDR3 DNA follows: TGTGCCAGCAGTTTCTCCCATGAGCAGTTCTTC. Amino acid sequence: CASSFSHEQFF. This chain links TRBV27 with TRBJ2-1; D call uncertain. The germline gives CDR1 MNHEY, CDR2 SMNVEV (reference sequence). This CDR3 has 11 residues. V was trimmed by 3 bases and J by 8 bases, leaving 5 bases between them.

The chain links TRBV15 to TRBJ2-2; possibly TRBD1 or TRBD2 for D (5 bases each). The CDR3 has 15 residues. V was pared by 0 bases and J by 2 bases, with 7 bases between. From germline, CDR1 is LNHNV and CDR2 YYDKDF (reference sequence). The CDR3 spells CATSRERGNTGELFF. In DNA form, the CDR3 reads TGTGCCACCAGCAGAGAGAGGGGTAACACCGGGGAGCTGTTTTTT.

The CDR3 bases are TGTGCCAGCAGTTCCAGACTAGCGGGGGCAAATGAGCAGTTCTTC. Amino acids: CASSSRLAGANEQFF. The chain has TRBV6-2 or TRBV6-3 and TRBJ2-1, with 12 bases fitting TRBD2. The CDR3 extends over 15 amino acids. The germline gives CDR1 MNHEY, CDR2 SVGEGT. V was pared by 4 bases and J by 7 bases, with 5 bases of the junction left unmatched.

This clonotype turned up a few times. The chain has TRBV7-3 and TRBJ2-1; tentatively, D is TRBD1 or TRBD2 (6 bases each). This CDR3 contains 15 residues. Germline V gives CDR1 SGHTA, CDR2 FQGTGA. Trimming stripped 5 bases from V and 7 bases from J, with 18 bases between. The CDR3 loop reads CASSTRGGTNNEQFF. Here the CDR3 DNA reads TGTGCCAGCAGCACCCGAGGGGGGACCAATAATGAGCAGTTCTTC.

The rearrangement uses TRBV29-1 and TRBJ2-1; tentatively, D is TRBD2 (5 bases). There are 12 residues in the CDR3. V gave up 5 bases and J gave up 8 bases, with 13 bases separating them. Germline lookup yields CDR1 SQVTM and CDR2 ANQGSEA. CDR3 amino acids: CSVRRAGDEQFF. In nucleotides, the CDR3 is TGCAGCGTTCGACGGGCCGGGGATGAGCAGTTCTTC.

V usage is TRBV6-5 and J usage is TRBJ2-7; D is possibly TRBD2 (6 bases). Deletions cut 3 bases from V and 3 bases from J, with 12 bases between. The germline CDR1 and CDR2 sequences are MNHEY and SVGAGI. The CDR3 runs 14 residues. CDR3 DNA sequence: TGTGCCAGCAGTTATTCTGCGGGGTTCTACGAGCAGTACTTC. It yields the protein CASSYSAGFYEQYF.

This clonotype was recorded a few times. The genes are TRBV27 and TRBJ2-7; TRBD2 aligns across 14 bases. Germline trimming cut 10 bases from V and 3 bases from J; bases unmatched to any gene: 2. The length of the CDR3 is 13 residues. Germline lookup yields CDR1 MNHEY and CDR2 SMNVEV (reference sequence). The CDR3 DNA is TGTGCCATCGGGACTAGCGGGGGCTACGAGCAGTACTTC. Encoded protein: CAIGTSGGYEQYF.

This clonotype was counted between two and nine times. This chain connects TRBV29-1 to TRBJ2-3; 16 positions agree with TRBD2. This CDR3 spans 17 amino acids. Germline V gives CDR1 SQVTM, CDR2 ANQGSEA. The V and J ends lost 6 bases and 5 bases, in that order; junction bases with no gene match: 11. The CDR3, as DNA: TGCAGCGTCCCTGTGCCGGGACTAGCGGGGGGGCTAGATACGCAGTATTTT. Protein product: CSVPVPGLAGGLDTQYF.

In its sample, this clonotype was seen once. The CDR3, as DNA: TGCGCCAGCAGCCCTTATGGGGACATCGGGAATGGCTACACCTTC. Translated: CASSPYGDIGNGYTF. The rearrangement joins TRBV4-3 to TRBJ1-2; a weak D match, TRBD1 (6 bases). The CDR3 runs to 15 residues. The germline V gene encodes CDR1 LGHNA and CDR2 YSLEER. Trimming pared 4 bases from V and 6 bases from J, leaving 18 bases between.

The chain combines TRBV5-1 with TRBJ1-2, with TRBD1 as a possible D gene (6 bases). The germline gives CDR1 SGHRS, CDR2 YFSETQ. Trimming shortened V by 0 bases and J by 5 bases, and 17 bases separated the two germline ends. There are 16 residues in the CDR3. The CDR3 loop reads CASSLDLYGQRYGYTF. The CDR3 nucleotides are TGCGCCAGCAGCTTGGATTTATACGGACAGAGATATGGCTACACCTTC. The whole variable domain, filled in from reference TRBV5-1 and TRBJ1-2, reads KAGVTQTPRYLIKTRGQQVTLSCSPISGHRSVSWYQQTPGQGLQFLFEYFSETQRNKGNFPGRFSGRQFSNSRSEMNVSTLELGDSALYLCASSLDLYGQRYGYTFGSGTRLTVV.

CDR3 loop: CASSLSGPSHIQYF. The CDR3 DNA follows: TGTGCCAGCAGCCTTTCCGGCCCTAGCCACATTCAGTACTTC. V usage is TRBV21-1 and J usage is TRBJ2-4; the D call of TRBD2 is as the table states it, not checked on the DNA. TRBV21-1 is described as a pseudogene. The CDR3 consists of 14 residues.

This clonotype has a handful of counts. This chain joins TRBV7-9 and TRBJ1-1; 8 positions agree with TRBD1. Germline CDR1 SEHNR, CDR2 FQNEAQ (reference sequence). There are 17 residues in the CDR3. Germline trimming cut 5 bases from V and 0 bases from J; bases unmatched to any gene: 11. CDR3 in amino acids: CASSSAAGTGLNTEAFF. The DNA for the CDR3 is TGTGCCAGCAGCAGCGCGGCCGGGACAGGCCTGAACACTGAAGCTTTCTTT. The variable domain in full, with the rest retrieved from reference TRBV7-9 and TRBJ1-1, is DTGVSQNPRHKITKRGQNVTFRCDPISEHNRLYWYRQTLGQGPEFLTYFQNEAQLEKSRLLSDRFSAERPKGSFSTLEIQRTEQGDSAMYLCASSSAAGTGLNTEAFFGQGTRLTVV.

The gene calls are TRBV7-9 and TRBJ1-2, with a tentative D call TRBD1 (5 bases). V lost 4 bases and J 3 bases, leaving 18 bases between the germline ends. Germline V gene sequence: CDR1 SEHNR, CDR2 FQNEAQ (reference sequence). The CDR3 consists of 16 residues. The CDR3 nucleotides read TGTGCCAGCAGCTCCGCGGGGAGGGGAGGGGACTATGGCTACACCTTC. Translating it yields CASSSAGRGGDYGYTF.

CDR3 coding DNA: TGTGCCAGTAGCCGGCGGGGGCGGAGCAATCAGCCCCAGCATTTT. It specifies CASSRRGRSNQPQHF. The chain combines TRBV19 with TRBJ1-5; a weak D match, TRBD1 (6 bases). Trimming stripped 6 bases from V and 1 base from J, with 13 bases between. In germline, CDR1 is LNHDA, CDR2 SQIVND (reference sequence). This CDR3 comprises 15 residues.

Ten or more counts support this clonotype. The chain combines TRBV5-1 with TRBJ2-3; D remains unclear. Germline V gene data show CDR1 as SGHRS and CDR2 as YFSETQ. This CDR3 region has 14 residues. The ends were cut back, 2 bases at V and 1 base at J, with 8 bases in the middle. The CDR3 here is CASSLYRGTDTQYF. In DNA form, the CDR3 reads TGCGCCAGCAGCTTATACCGAGGCACAGATACGCAGTATTTT.

The table lists this clonotype with many counts. The chain carries TRBV20-1 and TRBJ2-7, with 9 bases aligning to TRBD1. V lost 2 bases, J lost 6 bases, and 11 bases stayed unmatched. CDR3 length: 15 amino acids. Germline-derived CDR1 and CDR2 are DFQATT and SNEGSKA (reference sequence). The CDR3 loop reads CSARFPGTGYVEQYF. The CDR3 DNA sequence: TGCAGTGCTAGATTCCCCGGGACAGGGTACGTCGAGCAGTACTTC.

The CDR3 protein is CASSSRQGKETQYF. The CDR3 DNA reads as TGTGCCAGCAGCTCGCGACAGGGAAAAGAGACCCAGTACTTC. The V call is TRBV9, the J call TRBJ2-5; 7 bases fit TRBD1. From germline, CDR1 is SGDLS and CDR2 YYNGEE. With 4 bases clipped from V and 3 bases from J, the junction kept 6 bases outside the gene matches. The CDR3 is 14 residues long.

The chain uses TRBV11-1 and TRBJ1-1; 9 nucleotides match TRBD1. Trimming cost V 6 bases and J 0 bases; bases outside gene matches: 5. The V gene's germline CDR1 is SGHAT and CDR2 FQDESV (reference sequence). This CDR3 is built from 15 residues. CDR3 in DNA: TGTGCCAGCAGGGGAGACAGGGGGATGAACACTGAAGCTTTCTTT. This gives the protein CASRGDRGMNTEAFF.

The chain joins TRBV20-1 to TRBJ1-5, with D possibly matching TRBD1 (5 bases). V was trimmed by 5 bases and J by 0 bases, leaving 14 bases between them. The germline V gene encodes CDR1 DFQATT and CDR2 SNEGSKA (reference sequence). This CDR3 contains 15 residues. The CDR3 region has the DNA TGCAGTGCTGGGACGATTCCTAATAGCAATCAGCCCCAGCATTTT. Translation gives CSAGTIPNSNQPQHF.

In this sample, this clonotype turned up a few times. The CDR3 DNA follows: TGTGCCAGCAGTGCGGGGGCCCCTCAAGAGACCCAGTACTTC. Protein: CASSAGAPQETQYF. V gene TRBV6-1 combines with J gene TRBJ2-5; D possibly uses TRBD1 or TRBD2 (6 bases each). The CDR3 contains 14 residues. CDR1 is MNHNS and CDR2 is SASEGT in the germline V gene. Trimming stripped 4 bases from V and 2 bases from J, with 11 bases between.

Many counts were recorded for this clonotype. This rearrangement joins TRBV25-1 to TRBJ2-1, with 12 positions matching TRBD2. CDR3 size: 14 residues. The germline CDR1 and CDR2 sequences are MGHDK and SYGVNS. With 10 bases clipped from V and 1 base from J, the junction kept 2 bases outside the gene matches. The CDR3 region has the DNA TGTGCCACCGGGACTAGCGGGTCCTACAATGAGCAGTTCTTC. This sequence encodes CATGTSGSYNEQFF.

The chain combines TRBV6-2 or TRBV6-3 with TRBJ2-4; 7 nucleotides line up with TRBD2. This CDR3 comprises 15 residues. Germline V CDR1 and CDR2: MNHEY, SVGEGT. J lost 5 bases, V lost 0 bases, and 4 bases had no gene match. The CDR3 spells CASSYSPGGENIQYF. CDR3 nucleotides: TGTGCCAGCAGTTACTCCCCGGGGGGAGAAAACATTCAGTACTTC.

J is TRBJ2-7 and V is TRBV27; D perhaps matches TRBD1 (6 bases). Germline CDR1 MNHEY, CDR2 SMNVEV (reference sequence). Trimming took 0 bases from V and 2 from J, leaving 8 bases between them. This CDR3 has 14 amino acids. As DNA, the CDR3 is TGTGCCAGCAGTTTATCGGACAGTACCTACGAGCAGTACTTC. Its protein is CASSLSDSTYEQYF.